The present T cell receptor (beta chain) was sequenced within a study of blood T cell repertoires in COVID-19. The wider study: Collection of acute and convalescent COVID-19 samples took place in the United States, Italy and Spain.

Authors' processing steps: Amplification of reference gene primers was used by the study to estimate nucleated cell counts. Repertoires were generated with immunoSEQ multiplex PCR, while TCRdb's copy carries only in-frame clones and drops some. The V and J calls and clone size are taken from that table; D and trimming were inferred from the DNA. The table records roughly 250,000 clones, about four fifths of them present only once. Germline values: CDR1 SNHLY, CDR2 FYNNEI. Trimming stripped 5 bases from V and 5 bases from J, with 16 bases between. This CDR3 contains 15 residues. The sample was peripheral blood. The TCR comes from a man aged 40-55 years with active or convalescent COVID-19. This sequence joins TRBV2 and TRBJ1-5; D is possibly TRBD1 (5 bases). CDR3 sequence: CASSQDQGSDQPQHF. CDR3 sequence (DNA): TGTGCCAGCAGTCAAGATCAGGGTTCTGATCAGCCCCAGCATTTT.